This T cell receptor (beta chain) was captured in a study of a mutant IDH1 vaccine in newly diagnosed glioma. Libraries were prepared by immunoSEQ multiplex PCR; TCRdb keeps only in-frame clonotypes and omits some of them. The sample includes roughly 48,000 clones, over 75% of them seen just once. Documented time point: week 11, during vaccination. Topical imiquimod was applied with each vaccine dose, which held 300 ug of mutant IDH1 20-mer peptide. The CDR3 totals 15 residues. The germline gives CDR1 MNHEY, CDR2 SVGAGI. Between the trimmed V and J ends, which lost 7 bases and 1 base, there was a span of 16 bases. Comment on this clone: What it binds is not known.

This receptor was obtained from a middle-aged man with glioma. This sample comprised PBMCs, obtained from a glioma patient whose treatment included an IDH1 peptide vaccine. The V call is TRBV6-5, the J call TRBJ1-2; no clear D. This CDR3 reads CASKLGKQSNYGYTF. For the CDR3, the DNA is TGTGCCAGCAAATTAGGAAAACAGAGTAACTATGGCTACACCTTC.